One T cell receptor (beta chain) is described in this entry. What antigen it recognizes has not been identified. No clone much larger than this one lies a single base away; base qualities are absent. The immunoSEQ Assay was the method used to sequence TCRbeta CDR3 regions. After extraction, genomic DNA underwent amplification by bias-controlled multiplex PCR, followed by high-throughput sequencing. Per the original workflow: Collapsing and filtering of sequences were performed to quantify the absolute abundance of each unique TCRbeta CDR3 region. T cell fraction was estimated by normalizing TCRbeta template counts to usable DNA, with usable DNA measured through amplification of reference genes found in all nucleated cells. Repertoire TCRs were annotated as SARS-CoV-2-specific by exact matching of V gene, CDR3 amino acid sequence and J gene to a known reactive TCR set. The reference SARS-CoV-2 TCR set came from MIRA and was filtered for enrichment in COVID-19-positive ImmuneCODE repertoires, removing public or cross-reactive TCRs. Based on the MIRA antigens, annotated TCRs were further analysed at the level of specific ORF or position within ORF. Depth was the summed frequency of annotated unique rearrangements, while breadth was defined as annotated unique rearrangements over total unique productive rearrangements. TCR breadth was compared between groups using two-sided Wilcoxon rank-sum tests. Imported from immuneACCESS, the table was reduced by TCRdb to in-frame sequences with V and J called. These copies leave out some clones; in studies compared against another copy, an unresolved V gene accounts for under half, and the cause of the remainder is not known. V, J and clone size reflect that table, while D and trimming were determined from the DNA. The sample profile shows approximately 410,000 clones; about 90% of them were found once. 1.5% to 2% of the sample is in the top ten clones.

This record belongs to a study of Ad26.COV2.S vaccination and SARS-CoV-2 variants (dated by TCRdb to about 2021). Background on the whole study: Donors in the vaccine arm were drawn from COV1001, a multicentre, randomized, double-blind, placebo-controlled phase I-IIa trial testing Ad26.COV2.S in healthy adults. Ad26.COV2.S was given intramuscularly at 5x10^10 or 1x10^11 viral particles, as a single shot or as two shots 56 days apart. TCRbeta repertoire sequencing served as the tool for gauging how specific and how broad the SARS-CoV-2-reactive T cell receptors were following Ad26.COV2.S vaccination. A total of 32 samples were included in the TCR-sequenced set, comprising 19 Ad26.COV2.S vaccine recipients, 5 placebo recipients and 8 SARS-CoV-2 convalescent individuals. Participants in the trial were split at random into five groups of five each, receiving low-dose or high-dose Ad26.COV2.S once or twice, or else placebo on both occasions. Investigators did not know the trial group allocation while performing experiments and assessing outcomes. Paper-wide results and their limitations: After vaccination, spike-specific CD8+ and CD4+ T cell responses were reported to show substantial breadth. The study lacked the statistical power to compare responses across vaccine doses or regimens. Spike-specific TCR breadth was higher in Ad26.COV2.S recipients than in placebo recipients (P = 0.0014). Non-spike TCR breadth was comparable between vaccine and placebo recipients, consistent with the vaccine containing only spike. The authors noted that total T cell responses may have been underestimated by the TCR breadth and depth analyses.

The intended sense of this specimen's treatment or condition label: around 19 received Ad26.COV2.S at low or high dose, single or two shots; 5 received placebo; per-sample allocation not given. Repertoires of vaccine and placebo recipients were sequenced from samples collected on day 63 after the first injection. In Cohort 1b, roughly 25 adults aged 18-55 years were enrolled at a single site in Boston, USA, between 29 July and 7 August 2020. Ad26.COV2.S was a replication-incompetent adenovirus type 26 vector expressing a prefusion-stabilized SARS-CoV-2 spike protein from the original Wuhan strain. Reading the germline V gene (reference sequence) gives CDR1 SGHNT and CDR2 YYREEE. The V end gives up 3 bases and the J end 6 bases, leaving 4 bases in the junction not matched to a gene. The CDR3 numbers 14 residues from cysteine through phenylalanine. This entry keeps only the CDR3 DNA: 42 bases, framed from base 1.

This chain joins TRBV5-4 to TRBJ2-2, with 8 central nucleotides matching TRBD2. The TCR was taken from a person between 18 and 59 years old who received the Ad26.COV2.S COVID-19 vaccine or a placebo. Sequencing was performed on peripheral blood, taken in a trial of Ad26.COV2.S vaccine versus placebo. This receptor has the CDR3 CASSYGGVPGELFF. The sequenced DNA is TGTGCCAGCAGCTACGGGGGGGTGCCCGGGGAGCTGTTTTTT.